The clone carrying this T cell receptor (beta chain) was observed a few times. Expressed TCRB transcripts were sequenced because the isolated RNA had all been reverse transcribed beforehand. Repertoires were generated with immunoSEQ multiplex PCR, while TCRdb's copy carries only in-frame clones and drops some. Counted here are 250,000 or so clones, around 65% occurring once; the ten biggest clones make up 0.053%. Trimming left V 5 bases short and J 8 bases short, with 6 bases between. CDR3 length: 11 residues. Germline CDR1 is SNHLY and CDR2 is FYNNEI. These data are taken from a study of beta chain features in type 1 diabetes.

The clonotype comes from a man aged 30 to 45 in good health. V gene TRBV2 combines with J gene TRBJ1-4; no reliable D call. The sample comprised naive CD4+ T cells from blood. The CDR3 is CASSPREKLFF. The CDR3 coding sequence is TGTGCCAGCAGTCCGAGGGAAAAACTGTTTTTT.